One sample yielded the 27 T cell receptor beta chains listed below, sequenced in a study of beta chain features in type 1 diabetes. As every portion of the isolated RNA was reverse transcribed, the sequencing read expressed TCRB transcripts. Profiling relied on immunoSEQ multiplex PCR, and the TCRdb table lists in-frame clones only, not all of them. The repertoire holds 130,000 or so clones, with about a tenth as singletons. Sequencing was carried out using central memory CD4+ T cells from blood. These receptors originate from a middle-aged woman in good health.

The chain employs TRBV2 and TRBJ2-4; TRBD2 agrees at 9 bases. This CDR3 comprises 17 residues. Looked up from germline, CDR1 is SNHLY and CDR2 is FYNNEI. V lost 2 bases to trimming and J lost 1 base; unmatched junction nucleotides: 6. The CDR3 DNA reads TGTGCCAGCAGTGAAACGGGGCGGGGGGGCGCCAAAAACATTCAGTACTTC. Its protein is CASSETGRGGAKNIQYF.

This clone occurred a few times. The genes are TRBV18 and TRBJ2-4; TRBD2 aligns across 7 bases. This CDR3 has 14 residues. Germline V gene data show CDR1 as KGHSH and CDR2 as LQKENI. V gave up 3 bases and J gave up 5 bases; unmatched junction bases: 4. The CDR3 here is CASSPQGRENIQYF. Here the CDR3 DNA reads TGTGCCAGCTCACCTCAAGGGAGGGAAAACATTCAGTACTTC.

This clone was detected many times. The J gene is TRBJ1-2, the V gene TRBV7-8, with no clear D. The CDR3 has 16 residues. The ends were cut back, 7 bases at V and 4 bases at J, with 22 bases in the middle. Germline values: CDR1 SGHVS, CDR2 FQNEAQ. The CDR3 coding sequence is TGTGCCAGCACCGCTCGCGAGGGCCCTGGTCCCTATGGCTACACCTTC. It translates to CASTAREGPGPYGYTF.

There are a few counts of this clone. The chain has TRBV5-4 and TRBJ2-1, with 7 bases matching TRBD1. This CDR3 comprises 15 residues. The V gene end was trimmed by 3 bases and the J gene end by 2 bases; junction bases not matched to a gene: 5. The germline CDR1 and CDR2 sequences are SGHNT and YYREEE (reference sequence). CDR3 sequence: CASSSGQFAYNEQFF. As DNA, the CDR3 is TGTGCCAGCAGCTCGGGACAGTTTGCCTACAATGAGCAGTTCTTC.

The chain recombines TRBV19 with TRBJ1-3; D is uncertain. V dropped 7 bases and J dropped 2 bases, with 18 bases sitting between them. The CDR3 is 16 amino acids. Germline-derived CDR1 and CDR2 are LNHDA and SQIVND (reference sequence). The CDR3 DNA sequence: TGTGCCAGTACCTTCCTGCGGGGTTCGACTGGAAACACCATATATTTT. This sequence encodes CASTFLRGSTGNTIYF.

The CDR3 DNA reads as TGTGCCAGCAGAGCCCCAGCCAGGGTCGTCGAGCAGTACTTC. Translating it yields CASRAPARVVEQYF. The chain recombines TRBV6-6 with TRBJ2-7, with D tentatively TRBD1 (5 bases). This CDR3 comprises 14 residues. Germline assignment: CDR1 MNHNY and CDR2 SVGAGI (reference sequence). The germline V and J ends were trimmed by 6 bases and 6 bases, with 18 bases remaining between them.

In this sample, this clone turned up many times. This chain connects TRBV28 to TRBJ1-2; 8 nucleotides align to TRBD1. The V and J ends lost 6 bases and 8 bases, in that order; junction bases with no gene match: 8. This CDR3 spans 13 amino acids. Germline CDR1 MDHEN, CDR2 SYDVKM. The CDR3 reads CASSSPDRGGYTF. The CDR3 DNA reads TGTGCCAGCAGCAGCCCCGACAGGGGAGGCTACACCTTC.

The J gene is TRBJ1-2, the V gene TRBV27; D possibly corresponds to TRBD1 (5 bases). Trimming took off 4 bases at V and 4 bases at J, with 19 bases between the two ends. The CDR3 runs to 16 residues. Germline V CDR1 and CDR2: MNHEY, SMNVEV (reference sequence). CDR3 residues: CASSSLGTSAPYGYTF. Written as DNA, the CDR3 is TGTGCCAGCAGTTCCCTCGGGACTTCAGCCCCCTATGGCTACACCTTC.

The J gene is TRBJ1-2, the V gene TRBV4-3; 9 bases are shared with TRBD1. V shed 0 bases and J 2 bases; nucleotides not matched to a gene: 4. Germline V CDR1 and CDR2: LGHNA, YSLEER. CDR3 length: 16 residues. CDR3: CASSQDVGTGNYGYTF. In DNA form, the CDR3 reads TGCGCCAGCAGCCAAGACGTCGGGACAGGGAACTATGGCTACACCTTC.

Concerning this clone: A much bigger clone sits one base away, suggesting this may be a read error. The rearrangement uses TRBV7-8 and TRBJ2-5; D not certain. V was pared by 4 bases and J by 5 bases, with 5 bases between. CDR1 SGHVS and CDR2 FQNEAQ come from the germline V gene. This CDR3 is 11 amino acids long. DNA of the CDR3: TGTGCCAGCAGCTCGCGGGAGACCCAGTACTTC. It codes for CASSSRETQYF.

There are a few counts of this clone. This chain joins TRBV7-9 and TRBJ2-5; TRBD2 might be the D (6 bases). The germline V and J ends were trimmed by 2 bases and 4 bases, with 17 bases remaining between them. The V gene's germline CDR1 is SEHNR and CDR2 FQNEAQ (reference sequence). CDR3 length: 16 residues. CDR3 sequence: CASSLRGREVGETQYF. CDR3 sequence (DNA): TGTGCCAGCAGCTTAAGGGGTAGGGAGGTTGGAGAGACCCAGTACTTC. Combining the CDR3 with reference TRBV7-9 and TRBJ2-5 gives the whole variable domain DTGVSQNPRHKITKRGQNVTFRCDPISEHNRLYWYRQTLGQGPEFLTYFQNEAQLEKSRLLSDRFSAERPKGSFSTLEIQRTEQGDSAMYLCASSLRGREVGETQYFGPGTRLLVL.

The chain recombines TRBV7-9 with TRBJ1-2; D remains ambiguous. This CDR3 spans 14 amino acids. Germline V gene sequence: CDR1 SEHNR, CDR2 FQNEAQ (reference sequence). V lost 4 bases and J 1 base, leaving 10 bases between the germline ends. In nucleotides, the CDR3 is TGTGCCAGCAGCTCCCAGGCCTTTAACTATGGCTACACCTTC. It encodes CASSSQAFNYGYTF.

This clone was found a few times. The chain joins TRBV7-2 to TRBJ2-5, with TRBD2 identical over 11 bases. The CDR3 is 18 amino acids. The germline V gene encodes CDR1 SGHTA and CDR2 FQGNSA. V was pared by 5 bases and J by 5 bases, with 16 bases of the junction left unmatched. The CDR3: CASSPGSFLAGGRETQYF. The CDR3 nucleotides are TGTGCCAGCAGCCCAGGCTCCTTCCTAGCGGGGGGTCGGGAGACCCAGTACTTC.

The chain combines TRBV5-1 with TRBJ2-7, with D possibly being TRBD1 (6 bases). V was pared by 7 bases and J by 6 bases, with 29 bases between. This CDR3 contains 17 residues. The V gene's germline CDR1 is SGHRS and CDR2 YFSETQ. The CDR3 region is CASSFTTTGLESSEQYF. CDR3 bases: TGCGCCAGCTCCTTTACAACCACAGGGCTGGAGTCGTCCGAGCAGTACTTC.

This clone was recorded a few times. The J gene is TRBJ1-5, the V gene TRBV19, with 8 bases aligning to TRBD1. Germline lookup yields CDR1 LNHDA and CDR2 SQIVND (reference sequence). Trimming at V came to 7 bases and at J to 6 bases, leaving 8 bases not matched to a gene. The CDR3 spans 14 residues. This CDR3 is CASMRLQGGQPQHF. CDR3 DNA sequence: TGTGCCAGTATGCGCCTACAGGGGGGTCAGCCCCAGCATTTT.

The gene calls are TRBV4-2 and TRBJ2-2; weak D call: TRBD1 (6 bases). This CDR3 is 16 amino acids long. V shed 4 bases and J shed 6 bases, with 18 bases lying between them. Germline loops: CDR1 LGHNA, CDR2 YNFKEQ. CDR3 nucleotide sequence: TGTGCCAGCAGCCCCATGGACAGCCTAGACGCCGGGGAGCTGTTTTTT. This sequence encodes CASSPMDSLDAGELFF.

The J gene is TRBJ2-1, the V gene TRBV15; 8 positions match TRBD2. The V gene end was trimmed by 2 bases and the J gene end by 7 bases; junction bases not matched to a gene: 10. Germline CDR1 is LNHNV and CDR2 is YYDKDF (reference sequence). CDR3 size: 16 residues. CDR3 coding DNA: TGTGCCACCAGCAGACGAACTGGCGGGGGGAGAAATGAGCAGTTCTTC. Translating gives CATSRRTGGGRNEQFF.

This clone was recorded a few times. This chain links TRBV25-1 with TRBJ1-1; tentatively, D is TRBD1 (5 bases). This CDR3 contains 15 residues. Germline V gene data show CDR1 as MGHDK and CDR2 as SYGVNS. V lost 3 bases, J lost 4 bases, and 15 bases lay in between. CDR3 bases: TGTGCCAGCAGTGACGCCCAGGGAATGGGCACTGAAGCTTTCTTT. This gives the protein CASSDAQGMGTEAFF.

There are a few counts of this clone. The DNA for the CDR3 is TGTGCCAGCAGTTTAAGGTCAGGGGCCCAAGAGACCCAGTACTTC. Translating gives CASSLRSGAQETQYF. The J gene is TRBJ2-5, the V gene TRBV27; TRBD1 is a possible D gene (6 bases). There are 15 residues in the CDR3. Per germline, CDR1 MNHEY and CDR2 SMNVEV (reference sequence). The V and J ends lost 2 bases and 1 base respectively, with 11 bases between them.

Many counts were recorded for this clone. This chain uses TRBV7-9 with TRBJ2-7, with D tentatively TRBD2 (5 bases). Germline V gene data show CDR1 as SEHNR and CDR2 as FQNEAQ (reference sequence). There are 12 residues in the CDR3. V was clipped by 2 bases and J by 6 bases, with 8 bases between them. In DNA form, the CDR3 reads TGTGCCAGCAGCTTAAACGAGGGCGAGCAGTACTTC. Translating it yields CASSLNEGEQYF. The full variable domain, completed using reference TRBV7-9 and TRBJ2-7, is DTGVSQNPRHKITKRGQNVTFRCDPISEHNRLYWYRQTLGQGPEFLTYFQNEAQLEKSRLLSDRFSAERPKGSFSTLEIQRTEQGDSAMYLCASSLNEGEQYFGPGTRLTVT.

This clone was counted ten times or more. V is TRBV9 and J is TRBJ2-1, with D unclear. V lost 1 base, J lost 12 bases, and 11 bases lay in between. This CDR3 is built from 12 residues. CDR1 and CDR2 (germline): SGDLS, YYNGEE. The CDR3: CASSVSSVRQFF. As DNA, the CDR3 is TGTGCCAGCAGCGTATCCTCGGTTCGGCAGTTCTTC.

V and J are TRBV18 and TRBJ2-1; 9 bases are a match to TRBD2. The germline gives CDR1 KGHSH, CDR2 LQKENI. V was pared by 0 bases and J by 10 bases, with 7 bases of the junction left unmatched. The length of the CDR3 is 15 residues. The CDR3 reads CASSPPARGGREQFF. Here the CDR3 DNA reads TGTGCCAGCTCACCACCGGCGCGGGGGGGCCGGGAGCAGTTCTTC. Complete variable domain (other parts from reference TRBV18 and TRBJ2-1): NAGVMQNPRHLVRRRGQEARLRCSPMKGHSHVYWYRQLPEEGLKFMVYLQKENIIDESGMPKERFSAEFPKEGPSILRIQQVVRGDSAAYFCASSPPARGGREQFFGPGTRLTVL.

The rearrangement uses TRBV9 and TRBJ2-3, with 9 positions matching TRBD2. The CDR3 totals 17 residues. V gave up 0 bases and J gave up 1 base; unmatched junction bases: 6. Germline CDR1 and CDR2: SGDLS and YYNGEE. The CDR3 coding sequence is TGTGCCAGCAGCGTAGTTCCAGCGGGGGGCGGCACAGATACGCAGTATTTT. It translates to CASSVVPAGGGTDTQYF. Full variable domain (outside the CDR3, taken from reference TRBV9 and TRBJ2-3): DSGVTQTPKHLITATGQRVTLRCSPRSGDLSVYWYQQSLDQGLQFLIQYYNGEERAKGNILERFSAQQFPDLHSELNLSSLELGDSALYFCASSVVPAGGGTDTQYFGPGTRLTVL.

This clone showed up just a few times. The V gene is TRBV7-9, the J gene TRBJ2-7, with 9 nucleotides matching TRBD2. The trim removed 3 bases at V and 3 bases at J, leaving 3 bases unmatched. The CDR3 covers 14 residues. From germline, CDR1 is SEHNR and CDR2 FQNEAQ (reference sequence). CDR3 sequence (DNA): TGTGCCAGCAGCTTCGGTAGCGGGGGCTACGAGCAGTACTTC. Protein sequence: CASSFGSGGYEQYF.

The V and J genes are TRBV14 and TRBJ2-3, with D hard to call. The CDR3 sequence is 15 residues long. V lost 1 base, J lost 6 bases, and 14 bases lay in between. Germline V gene lookup returns CDR1 SGHDN and CDR2 FVKESK. The CDR3 DNA reads as TGTGCCAGCAGCCAAGGGGCCCTGGCCTCTGATACGCAGTATTTT. Translated, it gives CASSQGALASDTQYF.

This clone was recorded a few times. The J gene is TRBJ2-7, the V gene TRBV15; D possibly corresponds to TRBD2 (6 bases). This CDR3 is built from 16 residues. V lost 1 base to trimming and J lost 3 bases, with 16 bases between them. Germline values: CDR1 LNHNV, CDR2 YYDKDF (reference sequence). The CDR3 bases are TGTGCCACCAGCAGAGGTTGGGGGGACCGAGACTACGAGCAGTACTTC. It encodes CATSRGWGDRDYEQYF.

This chain links TRBV4-2 with TRBJ1-5; a possible D gene is TRBD1 (5 bases). Germline CDR1 reads LGHNA; CDR2 reads YNFKEQ. V shed 1 base and J shed 8 bases, with 18 bases lying between them. The CDR3 consists of 16 residues. The CDR3 region has the DNA TGTGCCAGCAGCCAAGGACCCCCGGGTCAGGGAAAGCCCCAGCATTTT. Amino acid sequence: CASSQGPPGQGKPQHF.